The clone carrying this T cell receptor beta chain came up many times. Its antigen is currently unknown. The length of the CDR3 is 14 residues. CDR1 MNHEY and CDR2 SVGAGI come from the germline V gene. The ends lost 5 bases at V and 6 bases at J; junction bases unmatched: 4. The data originate from a study of T-cell memory formation after mild COVID-19. Study-wide context: Each donor largely had its own TCR clusters.

General study findings and limits: For second-wave clones that peaked at day 37, SARS-CoV-2 specificity went unverified.

TCRdb itself ran the 5' RACE reads through MiXCR, one entry per CDR3 protein. The sample records fewer than 450,000 distinct CDR3 sequences, 20% to 25% being singletons. The sequence was obtained from an adult woman who had mild COVID-19 (a few samples of this study predate the infection). Cell type and time point are not known. V gene TRBV6-5 combines with J gene TRBJ2-1; 10 bases are a match to TRBD2. The sample taken for sequencing was PBMCs or a T cell subset sorted from them (not recorded which). The CDR3 loop is CASSLLAGSNEQFF. CDR3 coding DNA: TGTGCCAGCAGTCTACTAGCGGGAAGCAATGAGCAGTTCTTC.